One and the same sample provided the 10 T cell receptor beta chains below, sequenced in a study of blood T cell repertoires in COVID-19. Generated by immunoSEQ multiplex PCR, the TCRdb table keeps only in-frame clones and is missing some. The sample holds under 100,000 clones, 85% seen once. Sequenced sample: peripheral blood. These receptors were collected from a woman in her seventies with active or convalescent COVID-19.

The genes are TRBV4-3 and TRBJ2-5; TRBD2 matches at 8 bases. The ends lost 0 bases at V and 5 bases at J; junction bases unmatched: 8. CDR3 length: 16 residues. Germline CDR1 and CDR2: LGHNA and YSLEER. The DNA of the CDR3 is TGCGCCAGCAGCCAAGAGGGGAGCGGGGGCTGGGAGACCCAGTACTTC. Translating it yields CASSQEGSGGWETQYF.

J is TRBJ2-1 and V is TRBV7-2; 7 bases match TRBD2. V shed 3 bases, J shed 10 bases, and the junction held 6 bases outside the gene matches. CDR3 length equals 13 residues. CDR1 and CDR2 from the germline V gene are SGHTA and FQGNSA. CDR3 sequence (DNA): TGTGCCAGCAGCTTGCGGGGGACTTACGAGCAGTTCTTC. Translated: CASSLRGTYEQFF. The full variable domain, in which reference TRBV7-2 and TRBJ2-1 provide the parts outside the CDR3, is GAGVSQSPSNKVTEKGKDVELRCDPISGHTALYWYRQSLGQGLEFLIYFQGNSAPDKSGLPSDRFSAERTGGSVSTLTIQRTQQEDSAVYLCASSLRGTYEQFFGPGTRLTVL.

The chain couples TRBV11-2 to TRBJ1-2; D might be TRBD1 (6 bases). The V gene lost 5 bases and the J gene lost 8 bases, with 12 bases spanning the gap. Germline-derived CDR1 and CDR2 are SGHAT and FQNNGV. CDR3 size: 12 residues. CDR3 in amino acids: CASSADSRGYTF. In DNA, the CDR3 is TGTGCCAGCAGCGCGGACAGCCGAGGCTACACCTTC.

This chain joins TRBV25-1 and TRBJ1-2; TRBD1 is a possible D gene (6 bases). This CDR3 contains 14 residues. The V end lost 2 bases, the J end lost 4 bases, and 11 bases lay between the germline ends. Germline V gene data show CDR1 as MGHDK and CDR2 as SYGVNS. The CDR3 here is CASSEGGQRYGYTF. The CDR3 region has the DNA TGTGCCAGCAGTGAAGGGGGACAACGCTATGGCTACACCTTC.

The chain recombines TRBV29-1 with TRBJ2-5, with D maybe TRBD2 (6 bases). The germline V gene has CDR1 SQVTM and CDR2 ANQGSEA. This CDR3 has 16 amino acids. The V and J ends lost 7 bases and 1 base respectively, with 22 bases between them. CDR3 amino acids: CSAYNPWGGVQETQYF. The DNA of the CDR3 is TGCAGCGCGTACAATCCGTGGGGCGGGGTCCAAGAGACCCAGTACTTC.

The V gene is TRBV5-1, the J gene TRBJ2-1; D perhaps matches TRBD2 (6 bases). The V end was cut by 0 bases, the J end by 8 bases, with 15 bases between. The CDR3 has 15 amino acids. Germline values: CDR1 SGHRS, CDR2 YFSETQ. The CDR3 loop reads CASSLDGGVFDEQFF. The CDR3 region has the DNA TGCGCCAGCAGCTTGGACGGCGGGGTGTTCGATGAGCAGTTCTTC. The full variable domain, with the rest looked up from reference TRBV5-1 and TRBJ2-1, is KAGVTQTPRYLIKTRGQQVTLSCSPISGHRSVSWYQQTPGQGLQFLFEYFSETQRNKGNFPGRFSGRQFSNSRSEMNVSTLELGDSALYLCASSLDGGVFDEQFFGPGTRLTVL.

Notes on this clone: Additional DNA sequences in this sample encode the identical CDR3. The CDR3 is CASSPGQGAYEQYF. CDR3 nucleotide sequence: TGTGCCAGCTCACCGGGACAGGGGGCCTACGAGCAGTACTTC. The chain has TRBV18 and TRBJ2-7; 11 positions agree with TRBD1. V trimming: 3 bases; J trimming: 2 bases; junction bases outside the gene matches: 0. CDR1 is KGHSH, CDR2 LQKENI, per germline. The CDR3 totals 14 residues.

V gene TRBV9 combines with J gene TRBJ1-2; 7 nucleotides align to TRBD1. Germline V gene sequence: CDR1 SGDLS, CDR2 YYNGEE. This CDR3 spans 15 amino acids. V shed 3 bases, J shed 8 bases, and the junction held 13 bases outside the gene matches. CDR3 loop: CASSAQTGVTRGYTF. In DNA, the CDR3 is TGTGCCAGCAGCGCTCAAACAGGGGTCACGCGAGGCTACACCTTC. The full variable domain, with the rest looked up from reference TRBV9 and TRBJ1-2, is DSGVTQTPKHLITATGQRVTLRCSPRSGDLSVYWYQQSLDQGLQFLIQYYNGEERAKGNILERFSAQQFPDLHSELNLSSLELGDSALYFCASSAQTGVTRGYTFGSGTRLTVV.

This chain connects TRBV28 to TRBJ2-5; the D is unclear. Germline CDR1 and CDR2: MDHEN and SYDVKM. Between the trimmed V and J ends, which lost 4 bases and 1 base, there was a span of 10 bases. This CDR3 region has 14 residues. The CDR3 coding sequence is TGTGCCAGCAGTTCTGCGGAAGTCCAAGAGACCCAGTACTTC. Protein: CASSSAEVQETQYF.

The gene calls are TRBV7-2 and TRBJ1-3; 9 nucleotides agree with TRBD1. CDR1 and CDR2 (germline): SGHTA, FQGNSA. The junction had 10 bases not matched to a gene; V was cut back by 3 bases and J by 7 bases. The CDR3 has 16 amino acids. CDR3 DNA sequence: TGTGCCAGCAGCTTTATTGGGACAGGGACATGGAACACCATATATTTT. Protein product: CASSFIGTGTWNTIYF.